These T cell receptor beta chains were read from a single sample in a study of patients and donors after allogeneic stem cell transplantation. MiXCR, run by TCRdb on the RT-PCR reads, gives a single entry per CDR3 protein. The profile shows around 8,800 distinct CDR3 sequences, roughly 4% of them singletons. Sequences were obtained from blood, either unsorted or a sorted T cell fraction (not recorded which). All receptors derive from a human donor who was either an allogeneic HSCT recipient or a stem cell or donor lymphocyte infusion donor (not recorded which). It is not recorded whose cells these are; they may come from a transplant donor. The CDR3 runs from the conserved cysteine through the conserved F or W. D genes are given only for firm matches. The size entry is marked missing in some rows and otherwise reads once, few, many or a size class.

clone size	V gene	D gene	J gene	CDR3 protein	CDR3 DNA
many	TRBV13	TRBD2	TRBJ2-1	CASSLLTSGRANEQFF	TGTGCCAGCAGCCTTCTAACTAGCGGGAGGGCCAATGAGCAGTTCTTC
many	TRBV5-5	TRBD1	TRBJ1-4	CASSSGQGRTNEKLFF	TGTGCCAGCAGCTCGGGACAGGGGAGAACTAATGAAAAACTGTTTTTT
medium-sized	TRBV7-9	.	TRBJ1-1	CATFAGGNTEAFF	TGTGCCACCTTCGCGGGAGGAAACACTGAAGCTTTCTTT
many	TRBV7-2	TRBD2	TRBJ2-5	CASSPSQAGVLETQYF	TGTGCCAGCAGCCCGTCCCAAGCGGGAGTTTTAGAGACCCAGTACTTC
.	TRBV6-2/TRBV6-3	.	TRBJ2-7	CASSTTRNERYEQHF	TGTGCCAGCAGCACGACGCGCAACGAGCGGTACGAGCAGCACTTC
many	TRBV6-6	TRBD2	TRBJ2-3	CASSYSPLTSGDTDTQYF	TGTGCCAGCAGTTACTCGCCACTAACTAGCGGGGACACAGATACGCAGTATTTT
many	TRBV18	TRBD1	TRBJ2-5	CASSPTGTVGETQYF	TGTGCCAGCTCGCCGACCGGGACAGTGGGTGAGACCCAGTACTTC
many	TRBV7-3	.	TRBJ1-1	CASSFGANTEAFF	TGTGCCAGCAGCTTTGGGGCGAACACTGAAGCTTTCTTT
many	TRBV28	.	TRBJ1-5	CASREKGPNQPQHF	TGTGCCAGCAGAGAAAAGGGACCCAATCAGCCCCAGCATTTT
medium-sized	TRBV2	.	TRBJ2-5	CASSQETQYF	TGTGCCAGCAGTCAAGAGACCCAGTACTTC
many	TRBV11-3	.	TRBJ2-5	CASSLVQETQYF	TGTGCCAGCAGCTTAGTCCAAGAGACCCAGTACTTC
many	TRBV5-6	.	TRBJ2-5	CASSLVPSVGQGTQYF	TGTGCCAGCAGCTTGGTACCCAGCGTGGGGCAGGGGACCCAGTACTTC
many	TRBV11-2	TRBD1	TRBJ2-1	CASSSPRGQPYNEQFF	TGTGCCAGCAGCTCTCCGAGGGGGCAACCCTACAATGAGCAGTTCTTC
many	TRBV28	.	TRBJ1-3	CASNGLISGNTIYF	TGTGCCAGCAATGGACTTATCTCTGGAAACACCATATATTTT
many	TRBV6-5	.	TRBJ2-1	CASRLRASYNEQFF	TGTGCCAGCAGGCTCAGGGCCTCCTACAATGAGCAGTTCTTC
many	TRBV5-5	TRBD2	TRBJ2-1	CASSGLARIAEQFF	TGTGCCAGCAGCGGACTAGCGCGTATAGCTGAGCAGTTCTTC
many	TRBV20-1	.	TRBJ2-6	CSAKTGSSGANVLTF	TGCAGTGCAAAAACAGGGAGCTCTGGGGCCAACGTCCTGACTTTC
many	TRBV2	TRBD1	TRBJ1-1	CASRMTGANTEAFF	TGTGCCAGCAGGATGACAGGGGCGAACACTGAAGCTTTCTTT
medium-sized	TRBV20-1	.	TRBJ1-5	CSARPPLGGNQPQHF	TGCAGTGCTAGACCTCCTCTCGGGGGCAATCAGCCCCAGCATTTT
many	TRBV7-2	.	TRBJ2-1	CASSLAQEFHNEQFF	TGTGCCAGCAGCTTAGCCCAGGAGTTTCACAATGAGCAGTTCTTC
many	TRBV15	TRBD2	TRBJ2-3	CATSRGGYSRTDTQYF	TGTGCCACCAGCAGGGGGGGGTACAGCCGCACAGATACGCAGTATTTT
many	TRBV7-9	TRBD2	TRBJ2-1	CASNQGLAGVNEQFF	TGTGCCAGCAACCAGGGACTAGCGGGAGTCAATGAGCAGTTCTTC
many	TRBV28	TRBD2	TRBJ2-2	CAGRLAGNTGELFF	TGTGCCGGCAGACTAGCGGGGAACACCGGGGAGCTGTTTTTT
many	TRBV28	TRBD1	TRBJ2-7	CASSTAIQGSLLYEQYF	TGTGCCAGCAGCACCGCGATACAGGGGTCTCTACTCTACGAGCAGTACTTC
medium-sized	TRBV4-2	TRBD1	TRBJ1-2	CASSQVLGAGTGDGNYGYTF	TGTGCCAGCAGCCAAGTCCTCGGGGCCGGGACAGGGGACGGGAACTATGGCTACACCTTC
many	TRBV5-1	.	TRBJ1-5	CASSLEGTGNQPQHF	TGCGCCAGCAGCTTGGAGGGTACGGGCAATCAGCCCCAGCATTTT
many	TRBV5-1	TRBD2	TRBJ2-3	CASRLLAGVKDTQYF	TGCGCCAGCAGACTACTAGCGGGAGTTAAGGATACGCAGTATTTT
many	TRBV7-2	.	TRBJ2-1	CASSLGLVRTAWNEQFF	TGTGCCAGCAGCTTAGGGTTAGTGCGGACAGCGTGGAATGAGCAGTTCTTC
many	TRBV11-2	.	TRBJ2-5	CASSLDPGPEQQETQYF	TGTGCCAGCAGCTTAGATCCGGGACCGGAGCAACAAGAGACCCAGTACTTC
many	TRBV18	.	TRBJ2-1	CASFSRGLGEQFF	TGTGCCAGCTTTTCACGCGGGCTCGGTGAGCAGTTCTTC
medium-sized	TRBV10-3	.	TRBJ2-7	CAISDLSYEQYF	TGTGCCATCAGTGATTTAAGCTACGAGCAGTACTTC
many	TRBV20-1	.	TRBJ2-7	CSVSRGHEQYF	TGCAGTGTTTCCCGGGGCCACGAGCAGTACTTC
medium-sized	TRBV10-3	.	TRBJ2-5	CAISEFQDFQETQYF	TGTGCCATCAGTGAGTTTCAGGATTTCCAAGAGACCCAGTACTTC
many	TRBV27	.	TRBJ2-7	CASSLHGVGAEQYF	TGTGCCAGCAGTTTACATGGGGTGGGGGCCGAGCAGTACTTC
many	TRBV9	.	TRBJ2-2	CASSVGTRGAGELFF	TGTGCCAGCAGCGTAGGTACGAGAGGTGCCGGGGAGCTGTTTTTT
many	TRBV12-3/TRBV12-4	.	TRBJ2-5	CASSLGIGETQYF	TGTGCCAGCAGTTTGGGGATTGGAGAGACCCAGTACTTC
medium-sized	TRBV7-9	TRBD1	TRBJ1-2	CASSARQGGSYGYTF	TGTGCCAGCAGCGCAAGACAGGGGGGAAGCTATGGCTACACCTTC
.	TRBV18	TRBD2	TRBJ2-4	CASSPPTSRDIQYF	TGTGCCAGCTCACCACCGACTAGCAGGGACATTCAGTACTTC
many	TRBV14	.	TRBJ2-2	CASSLIFGNTGELFF	TGTGCCAGCAGCCTCATTTTTGGAAACACCGGGGAGCTGTTTTTT
many	TRBV5-1	TRBD1	TRBJ2-1	CASSLWGQLSSYNEQFF	TGCGCCAGCAGCTTGTGGGGACAGCTTAGCTCCTACAATGAGCAGTTCTTC